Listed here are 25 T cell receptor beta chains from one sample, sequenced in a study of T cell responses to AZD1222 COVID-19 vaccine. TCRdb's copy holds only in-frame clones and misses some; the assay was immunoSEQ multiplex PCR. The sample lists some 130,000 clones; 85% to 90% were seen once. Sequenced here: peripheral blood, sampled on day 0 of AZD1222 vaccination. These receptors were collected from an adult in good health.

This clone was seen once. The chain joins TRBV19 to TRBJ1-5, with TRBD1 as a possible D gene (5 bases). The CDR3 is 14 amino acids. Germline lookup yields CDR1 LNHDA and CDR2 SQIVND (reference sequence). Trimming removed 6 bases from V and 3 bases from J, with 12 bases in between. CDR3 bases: TGTGCCAGTAGCCCATTAGGGGTCAATCAGCCCCAGCATTTT. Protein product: CASSPLGVNQPQHF.

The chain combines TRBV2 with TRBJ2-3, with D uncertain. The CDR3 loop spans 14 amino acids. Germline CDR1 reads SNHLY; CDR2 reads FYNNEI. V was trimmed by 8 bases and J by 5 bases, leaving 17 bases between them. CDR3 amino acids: CASRWLDLRDTQYF. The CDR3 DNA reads TGTGCCAGCCGGTGGCTAGATTTAAGAGATACGCAGTATTTT.

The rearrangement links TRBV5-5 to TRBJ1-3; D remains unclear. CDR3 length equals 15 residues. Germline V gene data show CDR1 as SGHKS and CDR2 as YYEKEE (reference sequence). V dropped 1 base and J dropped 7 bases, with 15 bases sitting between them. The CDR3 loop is CASSLTDTVWNTIYF. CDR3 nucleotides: TGTGCCAGCAGCTTGACAGATACCGTTTGGAACACCATATATTTT. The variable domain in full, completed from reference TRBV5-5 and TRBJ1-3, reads DAGVTQSPTHLIKTRGQQVTLRCSPISGHKSVSWYQQVLGQGPQFIFQYYEKEERGRGNFPDRFSARQFPNYSSELNVNALLLGDSALYLCASSLTDTVWNTIYFGEGSWLTVV.

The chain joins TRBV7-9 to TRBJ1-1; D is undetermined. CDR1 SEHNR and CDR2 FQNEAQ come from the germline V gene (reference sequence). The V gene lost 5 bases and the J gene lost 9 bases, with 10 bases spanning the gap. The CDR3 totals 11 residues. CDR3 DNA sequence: TGTGCCAGCAGCACAAAGAGTAAAGCTTTCTTT. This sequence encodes CASSTKSKAFF.

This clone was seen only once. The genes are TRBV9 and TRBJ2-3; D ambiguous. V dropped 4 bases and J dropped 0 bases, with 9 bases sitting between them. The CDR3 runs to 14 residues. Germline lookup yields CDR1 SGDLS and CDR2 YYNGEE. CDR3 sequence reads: CASSLGSSTDTQYF. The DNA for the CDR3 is TGTGCCAGCAGCCTAGGAAGCAGCACAGATACGCAGTATTTT.

CDR3 region: CASSKKSGGEPTGWNQPQHF. In DNA, the CDR3 is TGTGCCAGCAGCAAAAAATCAGGAGGAGAACCAACGGGGTGGAATCAGCCCCAGCATTTT. The rearrangement links TRBV7-8 to TRBJ1-5; no clear D gene. The CDR3 covers 20 residues. The ends were cut back, 5 bases at V and 4 bases at J, with 30 bases in the middle. The germline V gene has CDR1 SGHVS and CDR2 FQNEAQ.

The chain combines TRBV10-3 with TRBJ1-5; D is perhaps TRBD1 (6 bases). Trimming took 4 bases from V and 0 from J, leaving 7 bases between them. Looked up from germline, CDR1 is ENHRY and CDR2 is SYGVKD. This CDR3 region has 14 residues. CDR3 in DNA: TGTGCCATCAGTGGGACAGTTAGCAATCAGCCCCAGCATTTT. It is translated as CAISGTVSNQPQHF.

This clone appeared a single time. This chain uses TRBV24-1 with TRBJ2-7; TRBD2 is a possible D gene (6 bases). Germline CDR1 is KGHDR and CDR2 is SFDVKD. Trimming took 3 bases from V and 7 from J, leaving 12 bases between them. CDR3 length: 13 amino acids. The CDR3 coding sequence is TGTGCCACCAGTGATGGACTAACTAGGGAGCAGTACTTC. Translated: CATSDGLTREQYF.

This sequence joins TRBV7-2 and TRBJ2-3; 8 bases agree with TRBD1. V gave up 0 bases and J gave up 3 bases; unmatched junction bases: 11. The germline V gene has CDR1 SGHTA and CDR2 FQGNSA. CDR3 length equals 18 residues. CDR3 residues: CASSLATRSRGLTDTQYF. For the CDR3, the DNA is TGTGCCAGCAGCTTAGCGACCCGGTCCAGGGGGCTGACAGATACGCAGTATTTT.

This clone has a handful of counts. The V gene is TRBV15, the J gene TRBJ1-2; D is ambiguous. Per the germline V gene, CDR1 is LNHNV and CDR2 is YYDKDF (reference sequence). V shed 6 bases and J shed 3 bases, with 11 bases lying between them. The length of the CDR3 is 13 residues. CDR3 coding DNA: TGTGCCACCAGAGATTGGACGGACTATGGCTACACCTTC. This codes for CATRDWTDYGYTF.

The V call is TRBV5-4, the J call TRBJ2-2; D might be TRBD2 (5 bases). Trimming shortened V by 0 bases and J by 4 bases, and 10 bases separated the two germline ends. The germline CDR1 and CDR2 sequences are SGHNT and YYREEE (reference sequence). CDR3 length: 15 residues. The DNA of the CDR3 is TGTGCCAGCAGCTTGGCCCGGGGTCCCACCGGGGAGCTGTTTTTT. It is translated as CASSLARGPTGELFF. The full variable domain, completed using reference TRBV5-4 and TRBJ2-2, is ETGVTQSPTHLIKTRGQQVTLRCSSQSGHNTVSWYQQALGQGPQFIFQYYREEENGRGNFPPRFSGLQFPNYSSELNVNALELDDSALYLCASSLARGPTGELFFGEGSRLTVL.

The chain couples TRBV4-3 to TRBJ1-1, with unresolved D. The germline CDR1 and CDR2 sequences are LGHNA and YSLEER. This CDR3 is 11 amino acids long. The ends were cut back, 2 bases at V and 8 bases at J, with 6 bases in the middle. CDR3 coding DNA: TGCGCCAGCAGCCAAAATAGAGAAGCTTTCTTT. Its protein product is CASSQNREAFF.

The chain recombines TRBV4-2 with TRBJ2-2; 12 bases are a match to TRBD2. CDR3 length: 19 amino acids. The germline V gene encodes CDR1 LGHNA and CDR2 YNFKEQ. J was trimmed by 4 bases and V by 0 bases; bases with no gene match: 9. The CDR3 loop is CASSQEASGGVGSTGELFF. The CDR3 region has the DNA TGTGCCAGCAGCCAAGAGGCTAGCGGGGGGGTAGGGAGCACCGGGGAGCTGTTTTTT.

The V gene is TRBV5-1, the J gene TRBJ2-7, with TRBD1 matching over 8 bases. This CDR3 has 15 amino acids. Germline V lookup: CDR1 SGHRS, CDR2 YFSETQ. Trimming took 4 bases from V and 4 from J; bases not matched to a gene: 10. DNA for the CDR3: TGCGCCAGCAGCCCGACAGGGGAATCTTATTACGAGCAGTACTTC. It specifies CASSPTGESYYEQYF. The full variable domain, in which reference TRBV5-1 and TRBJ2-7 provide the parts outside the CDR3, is KAGVTQTPRYLIKTRGQQVTLSCSPISGHRSVSWYQQTPGQGLQFLFEYFSETQRNKGNFPGRFSGRQFSNSRSEMNVSTLELGDSALYLCASSPTGESYYEQYFGPGTRLTVT.

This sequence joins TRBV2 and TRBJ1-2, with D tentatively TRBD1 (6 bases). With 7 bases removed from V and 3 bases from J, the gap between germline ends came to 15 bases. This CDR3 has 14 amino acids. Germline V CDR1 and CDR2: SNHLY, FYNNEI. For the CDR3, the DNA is TGTGCCAGCACCAAGGGGGGGGGCTACTATGGCTACACCTTC. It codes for CASTKGGGYYGYTF. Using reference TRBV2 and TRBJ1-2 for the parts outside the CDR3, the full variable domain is EPEVTQTPSHQVTQMGQEVILRCVPISNHLYFYWYRQILGQKVEFLVSFYNNEISEKSEIFDDQFSVERPDGSNFTLKIRSTKLEDSAMYFCASTKGGGYYGYTFGSGTRLTVV.

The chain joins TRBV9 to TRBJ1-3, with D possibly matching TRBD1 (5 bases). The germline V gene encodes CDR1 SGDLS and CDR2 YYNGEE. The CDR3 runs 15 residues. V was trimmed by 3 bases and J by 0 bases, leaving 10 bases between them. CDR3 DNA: TGTGCCAGCAGCGGGGTTGGGGGCTCTGGAAACACCATATATTTT. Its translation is CASSGVGGSGNTIYF.

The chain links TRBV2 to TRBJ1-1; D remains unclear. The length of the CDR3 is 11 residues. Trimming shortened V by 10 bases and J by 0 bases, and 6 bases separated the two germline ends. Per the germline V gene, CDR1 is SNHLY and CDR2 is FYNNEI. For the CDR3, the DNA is TGTGCCATTCGAATGAACACTGAAGCTTTCTTT. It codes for CAIRMNTEAFF. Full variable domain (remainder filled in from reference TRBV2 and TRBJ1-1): EPEVTQTPSHQVTQMGQEVILRCVPISNHLYFYWYRQILGQKVEFLVSFYNNEISEKSEIFDDQFSVERPDGSNFTLKIRSTKLEDSAMYFCAIRMNTEAFFGQGTRLTVV.

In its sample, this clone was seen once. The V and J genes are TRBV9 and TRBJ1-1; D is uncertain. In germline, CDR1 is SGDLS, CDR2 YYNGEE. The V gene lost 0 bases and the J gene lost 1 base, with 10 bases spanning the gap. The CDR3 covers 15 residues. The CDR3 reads CASSVVVGTNTEAFF. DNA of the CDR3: TGTGCCAGCAGCGTAGTTGTGGGTACGAACACTGAAGCTTTCTTT.

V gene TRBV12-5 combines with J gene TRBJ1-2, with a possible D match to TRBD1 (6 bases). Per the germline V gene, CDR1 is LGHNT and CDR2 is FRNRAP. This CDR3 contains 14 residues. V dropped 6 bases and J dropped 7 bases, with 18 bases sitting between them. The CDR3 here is CASGEQGNQRGYTF. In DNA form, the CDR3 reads TGTGCTAGTGGCGAACAGGGAAATCAACGTGGCTACACCTTC. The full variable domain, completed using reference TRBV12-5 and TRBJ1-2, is DARVTQTPRHKVTEMGQEVTMRCQPILGHNTVFWYRQTMMQGLELLAYFRNRAPLDDSGMPKDRFSAEMPDATLATLKIQPSEPRDSAVYFCASGEQGNQRGYTFGSGTRLTVV.

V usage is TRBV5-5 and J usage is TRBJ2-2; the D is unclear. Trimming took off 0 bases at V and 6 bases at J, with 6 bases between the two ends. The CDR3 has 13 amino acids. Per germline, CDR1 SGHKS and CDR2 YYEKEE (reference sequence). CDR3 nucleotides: TGTGCCAGCAGCTTGGTTTTGGCCGGGGAGCTGTTTTTT. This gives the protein CASSLVLAGELFF.

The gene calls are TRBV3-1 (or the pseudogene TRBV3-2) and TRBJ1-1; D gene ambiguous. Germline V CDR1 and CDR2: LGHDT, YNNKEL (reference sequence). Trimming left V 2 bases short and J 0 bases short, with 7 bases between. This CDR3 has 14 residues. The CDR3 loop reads CASSQKSMNTEAFF. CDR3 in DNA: TGTGCCAGCAGCCAAAAATCTATGAACACTGAAGCTTTCTTT.

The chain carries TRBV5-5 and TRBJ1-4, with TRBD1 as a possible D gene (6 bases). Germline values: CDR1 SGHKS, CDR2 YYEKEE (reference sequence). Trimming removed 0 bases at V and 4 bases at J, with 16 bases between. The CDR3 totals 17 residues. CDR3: CASSLVWVDRSNEKLFF. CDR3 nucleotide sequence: TGTGCCAGCAGCTTGGTTTGGGTCGACAGGAGTAATGAAAAACTGTTTTTT.

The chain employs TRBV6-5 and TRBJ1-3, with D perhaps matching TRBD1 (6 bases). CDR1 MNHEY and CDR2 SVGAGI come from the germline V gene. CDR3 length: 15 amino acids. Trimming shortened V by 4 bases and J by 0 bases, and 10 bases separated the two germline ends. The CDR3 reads CASSSPRGSGNTIYF. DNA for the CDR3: TGTGCCAGCAGTTCCCCCAGGGGCTCTGGAAACACCATATATTTT.

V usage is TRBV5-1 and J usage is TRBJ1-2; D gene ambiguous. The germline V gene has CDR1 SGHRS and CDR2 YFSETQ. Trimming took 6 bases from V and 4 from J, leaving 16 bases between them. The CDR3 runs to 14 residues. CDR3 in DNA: TGCGCCAGCAATTTGTCGCCCTCTGGCTATGGCTACACCTTC. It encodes CASNLSPSGYGYTF.

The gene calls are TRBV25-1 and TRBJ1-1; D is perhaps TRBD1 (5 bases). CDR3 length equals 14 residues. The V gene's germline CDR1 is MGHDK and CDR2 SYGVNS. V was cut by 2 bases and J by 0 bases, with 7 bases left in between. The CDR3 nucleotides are TGTGCCAGCAGTGAACAGGGCATGAACACTGAAGCTTTCTTT. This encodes CASSEQGMNTEAFF.